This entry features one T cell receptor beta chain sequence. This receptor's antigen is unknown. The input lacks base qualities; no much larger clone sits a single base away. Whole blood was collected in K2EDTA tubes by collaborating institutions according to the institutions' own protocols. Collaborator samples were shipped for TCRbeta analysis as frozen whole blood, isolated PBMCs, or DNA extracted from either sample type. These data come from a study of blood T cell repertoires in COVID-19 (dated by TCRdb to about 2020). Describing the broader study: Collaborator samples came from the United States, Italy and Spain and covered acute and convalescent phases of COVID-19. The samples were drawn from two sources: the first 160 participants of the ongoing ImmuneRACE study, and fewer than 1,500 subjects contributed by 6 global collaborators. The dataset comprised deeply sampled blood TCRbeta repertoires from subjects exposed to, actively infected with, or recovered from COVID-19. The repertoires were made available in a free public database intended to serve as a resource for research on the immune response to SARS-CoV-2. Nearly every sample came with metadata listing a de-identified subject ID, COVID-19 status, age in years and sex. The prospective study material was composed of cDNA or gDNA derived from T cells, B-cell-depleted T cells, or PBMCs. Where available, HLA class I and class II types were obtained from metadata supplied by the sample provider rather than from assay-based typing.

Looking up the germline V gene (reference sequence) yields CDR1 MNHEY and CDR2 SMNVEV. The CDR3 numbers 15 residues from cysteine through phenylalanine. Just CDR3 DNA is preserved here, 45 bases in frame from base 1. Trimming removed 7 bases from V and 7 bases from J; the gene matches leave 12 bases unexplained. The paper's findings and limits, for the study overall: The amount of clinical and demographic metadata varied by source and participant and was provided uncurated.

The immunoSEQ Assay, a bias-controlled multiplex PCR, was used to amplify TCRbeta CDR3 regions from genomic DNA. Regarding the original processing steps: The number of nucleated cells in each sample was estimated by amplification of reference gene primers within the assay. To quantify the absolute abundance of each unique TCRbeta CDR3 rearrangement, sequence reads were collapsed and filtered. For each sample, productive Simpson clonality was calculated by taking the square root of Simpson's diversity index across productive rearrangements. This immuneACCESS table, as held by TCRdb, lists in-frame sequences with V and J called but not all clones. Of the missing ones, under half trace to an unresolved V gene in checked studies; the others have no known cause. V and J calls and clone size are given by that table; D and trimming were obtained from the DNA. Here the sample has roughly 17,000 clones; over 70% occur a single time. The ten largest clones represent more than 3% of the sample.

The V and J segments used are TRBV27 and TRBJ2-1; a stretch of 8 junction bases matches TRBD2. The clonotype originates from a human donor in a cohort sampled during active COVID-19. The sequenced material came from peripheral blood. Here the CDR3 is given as CASNPGLVFSNEQFF. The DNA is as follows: TGTGCCAGCAACCCGGGACTAGTTTTTTCGAATGAGCAGTTCTTC.